The 23 T cell receptor beta chains given below trace back to one sample, sequenced in a study of T cell responses to AZD1222 COVID-19 vaccine. Sequenced by immunoSEQ multiplex PCR; TCRdb stores in-frame clones only, minus some. This sample has some 120,000 clones, with 75% to 90% found just once. The sequences come from peripheral blood, collected 28 days after the second AZD1222 dose. These TCRs come from an adult who received the AZD1222 COVID-19 vaccine.

The genes are TRBV10-3 and TRBJ1-1; the match to TRBD1 covers 9 bases. The V and J ends lost 4 bases and 1 base, in that order; junction bases with no gene match: 7. Germline loops: CDR1 ENHRY, CDR2 SYGVKD. This CDR3 has 16 residues. Here the CDR3 reads CAISGRTGGENTEAFF. The CDR3 coding sequence is TGTGCCATCAGTGGTCGAACAGGGGGCGAGAACACTGAAGCTTTCTTT.

J is TRBJ2-7 and V is TRBV24-1, with D possibly TRBD1 on 5 matching bases. The germline gives CDR1 KGHDR, CDR2 SFDVKD. The V and J ends lost 3 bases and 6 bases respectively, with 14 bases between them. The CDR3 contains 14 residues. CDR3 in amino acids: CATSDPGHLGEQYF. Here the CDR3 DNA reads TGTGCCACCAGTGATCCAGGACATCTTGGCGAGCAGTACTTC.

V gene TRBV5-4 combines with J gene TRBJ2-7, with TRBD1 matching over 9 bases. CDR3 length: 12 residues. Losses at the gene ends were 4 bases for V and 7 bases for J; bases not matched to a gene: 3. CDR1 and CDR2 (germline): SGHNT, YYREEE (reference sequence). The DNA for the CDR3 is TGTGCCAGCAGCGGACAGGGGAAAGAGCAGTACTTC. This encodes CASSGQGKEQYF.

This chain connects TRBV5-1 to TRBJ1-4, with TRBD1 as a possible D gene (5 bases). CDR3 length: 16 amino acids. The ends were cut back, 0 bases at V and 5 bases at J, with 14 bases in the middle. CDR1 is SGHRS, CDR2 YFSETQ, per germline. CDR3 sequence (DNA): TGCGCCAGCAGCTTGGCCTTTCAGGGACCAAATGAAAAACTGTTTTTT. The encoded protein is CASSLAFQGPNEKLFF.

The V call is TRBV5-4, the J call TRBJ2-1; D is undetermined. Germline V gene sequence: CDR1 SGHNT, CDR2 YYREEE (reference sequence). V lost 1 base and J lost 7, with 6 bases in between. The CDR3 is made up of 12 amino acids. The CDR3 DNA reads as TGTGCCAGCAGCTTGTGGAAGAATGAGCAGTTCTTC. Protein product: CASSLWKNEQFF.

This chain uses TRBV30 with TRBJ2-3; D may correspond to TRBD1 or TRBD2 (5 bases each). The germline V gene has CDR1 GTSNPN and CDR2 SVGIG (reference sequence). V was cut by 0 bases and J by 5 bases, with 12 bases left in between. This CDR3 comprises 14 residues. The DNA for the CDR3 is TGTGCCTGGAGTGTATGGGGGTCCCAAGATACGCAGTATTTT. Encoded protein: CAWSVWGSQDTQYF.

J is TRBJ2-3 and V is TRBV10-1; 10 bases fit TRBD2. The CDR3 is made up of 15 amino acids. The V gene's germline CDR1 is WNHNN and CDR2 SYGVQD (reference sequence). The V and J ends lost 5 bases and 1 base, in that order; junction bases with no gene match: 3. This CDR3 is CASSSSGGGTDTQYF. The CDR3 coding sequence is TGCGCCAGCAGTTCTAGCGGGGGAGGCACAGATACGCAGTATTTT.

The rearrangement links TRBV6-1 to TRBJ2-2; no reliable D call. The germline V and J ends were trimmed by 3 bases and 2 bases, with 10 bases remaining between them. Germline CDR1 is MNHNS and CDR2 is SASEGT. The CDR3 sequence is 15 residues long. Written as DNA, the CDR3 is TGTGCCAGCAGTGACCCAGGCCGAAACACCGGGGAGCTGTTTTTT. Its translation is CASSDPGRNTGELFF.

This chain uses TRBV19 with TRBJ1-2; D unclear. V was cut by 6 bases and J by 1 base, with 9 bases left in between. The CDR3 spans 13 residues. From germline, CDR1 is LNHDA and CDR2 SQIVND (reference sequence). CDR3 residues: CASRTDYNYGYTF. CDR3 in DNA: TGTGCCAGTAGAACAGATTATAACTATGGCTACACCTTC.

The rearrangement links TRBV2 to TRBJ2-6; tentative D call: TRBD1 (5 bases). With 6 bases removed from V and 3 bases from J, the gap between germline ends came to 9 bases. In germline, CDR1 is SNHLY, CDR2 FYNNEI. The CDR3 sequence is 14 residues long. The CDR3, as DNA: TGTGCCAGCAGAGCCAGGGATGGGGCCAACGTCCTGACTTTC. This encodes CASRARDGANVLTF.

J is TRBJ2-7 and V is TRBV6-5; D is unresolved. This CDR3 has 14 amino acids. Trimming cost V 2 bases and J 4 bases, with 12 bases left between them. Germline assignment: CDR1 MNHEY and CDR2 SVGAGI. DNA of the CDR3: TGTGCCAGCAGTTACGCCCCGAATAATTACGAGCAGTACTTC. Translated, it gives CASSYAPNNYEQYF.

V and J are TRBV7-9 and TRBJ2-3; D not resolved. V was cut by 1 base and J by 0 bases, with 2 bases left in between. Germline V lookup: CDR1 SEHNR, CDR2 FQNEAQ (reference sequence). The CDR3 length is 13 residues. The CDR3 protein is CASSLGSTDTQYF. CDR3 coding DNA: TGTGCCAGCAGCTTAGGTAGCACAGATACGCAGTATTTT. Combining the CDR3 with reference TRBV7-9 and TRBJ2-3 gives the whole variable domain DTGVSQNPRHKITKRGQNVTFRCDPISEHNRLYWYRQTLGQGPEFLTYFQNEAQLEKSRLLSDRFSAERPKGSFSTLEIQRTEQGDSAMYLCASSLGSTDTQYFGPGTRLTVL.

The chain has TRBV6-5 and TRBJ1-3; D perhaps matches TRBD1 (5 bases). Deletions cut 5 bases from V and 0 bases from J, with 11 bases between. The length of the CDR3 is 15 residues. Germline CDR1 is MNHEY and CDR2 is SVGAGI. The CDR3 sequence is CASSRGTASGNTIYF. The DNA of the CDR3 is TGTGCCAGCAGTAGAGGGACGGCCTCTGGAAACACCATATATTTT.

The count of this clone is one. CDR3 amino acids: CASSSGTNVETQYF. CDR3 bases: TGTGCCAGCAGTTCCGGGACTAATGTCGAGACCCAGTACTTC. V usage is TRBV28 and J usage is TRBJ2-5; 7 bases line up with TRBD2. Germline-derived CDR1 and CDR2 are MDHEN and SYDVKM. The CDR3 covers 14 residues. V was clipped by 4 bases and J by 5 bases; unmatched bases: 7.

The V call is TRBV2, the J call TRBJ1-1; 10 bases agree with TRBD1. The CDR3 consists of 15 residues. J lost 7 bases, V lost 6 bases, and 11 bases had no gene match. Germline V gene sequence: CDR1 SNHLY, CDR2 FYNNEI. The CDR3 loop reads CASRKNLDRGGEAFF. In DNA, the CDR3 is TGTGCCAGCAGAAAGAACCTGGACAGGGGGGGTGAAGCTTTCTTT.

This chain uses TRBV12-3 or TRBV12-4 with TRBJ2-5; 7 nucleotides match TRBD1. With 5 bases clipped from V and 5 bases from J, the junction kept 5 bases outside the gene matches. The CDR3 has 13 residues. CDR3 protein: CASSATGRETQYF. In nucleotides, the CDR3 is TGTGCCAGCAGTGCGACAGGGCGGGAGACCCAGTACTTC.

The chain combines TRBV7-3 with TRBJ1-1, with D perhaps TRBD1 (5 bases). The ends were cut back, 4 bases at V and 2 bases at J, with 8 bases in the middle. Per the germline V gene, CDR1 is SGHTA and CDR2 is FQGTGA. This CDR3 region has 13 residues. CDR3: CASSSGPNTEAFF. The DNA of the CDR3 is TGTGCCAGCAGCTCGGGACCTAACACTGAAGCTTTCTTT.

This sequence joins TRBV7-3 and TRBJ2-2; no firm D call. V was pared by 5 bases and J by 6 bases, with 16 bases between. Germline-derived CDR1 and CDR2 are SGHTA and FQGTGA. The CDR3 runs 15 residues. The CDR3 here is CASSPNNLGAGELFF. The CDR3 DNA sequence: TGTGCCAGCAGCCCCAACAATCTGGGCGCCGGGGAGCTGTTTTTT.

V is TRBV27 and J is TRBJ2-7; maybe TRBD2 (6 bases). From germline, CDR1 is MNHEY and CDR2 SMNVEV (reference sequence). Between the trimmed V and J ends, which lost 6 bases and 0 bases, there was a span of 9 bases. The CDR3 runs 13 residues. CDR3 protein: CASRIAASYEQYF. The DNA of the CDR3 is TGTGCCAGCAGGATAGCGGCCTCCTACGAGCAGTACTTC.

Worth noting for this clone: The junction departs from the called germline gene at one end, perhaps through a read error. The J gene is TRBJ1-1, the V gene TRBV6-1; possible D gene TRBD1, 5 bases. The CDR3 is 15 residues long. Germline-derived CDR1 and CDR2 are MNHNS and SASEGT. CDR3 bases: TGTGCCAGCAGTGAAGCGGCGGGGGTGGGCACTGAAGTTTTCTTT. This translates into CASSEAAGVGTEVFF.

J is TRBJ1-4 and V is TRBV28; TRBD1 agrees at 7 bases. The germline V gene has CDR1 MDHEN and CDR2 SYDVKM. CDR3 length: 13 residues. V was pared by 8 bases and J by 7 bases, with 7 bases of the junction left unmatched. In DNA, the CDR3 is TGTGCCAGCGGGGACAGTGGGGCTGAAAAACTGTTTTTT. Translation gives CASGDSGAEKLFF. Drawing the rest from reference TRBV28 and TRBJ1-4, the complete variable domain is DVKVTQSSRYLVKRTGEKVFLECVQDMDHENMFWYRQDPGLGLRLIYFSYDVKMKEKGDIPEGYSVSREKKERFSLILESASTNQTSMYLCASGDSGAEKLFFGSGTQLSVL.

This chain joins TRBV30 and TRBJ1-1; tentative D call: TRBD1 (6 bases). V dropped 4 bases and J dropped 4 bases, with 16 bases sitting between them. Germline V gene data show CDR1 as GTSNPN and CDR2 as SVGIG (reference sequence). The CDR3 is 14 amino acids. CDR3 amino acids: CAWKRGRGFTEAFF. The CDR3 region has the DNA TGTGCCTGGAAACGCGGCAGGGGATTCACTGAAGCTTTCTTT.

The V call is TRBV4-2, the J call TRBJ2-3, with 9 bases aligning to TRBD1. Trimming took 4 bases from V and 0 from J; bases not matched to a gene: 11. The V gene's germline CDR1 is LGHNA and CDR2 YNFKEQ. The CDR3 spans 18 residues. The CDR3 DNA reads TGTGCCAGCAGCCCCCGAGCAGGACAGGGGTTCAGCACAGATACGCAGTATTTT. Translated: CASSPRAGQGFSTDTQYF.